This T cell receptor beta chain comes out of a study of shared clonotypes between healthy human individuals. Study results and limitations: Generally, naive subsets (rather than memory subsets) showed larger estimated richness. Clonotype sharing among donors was expected to depend on sequencing depth. Unshared clonotypes carried lower generation probabilities than those common to all four donors.

Germline assignment: CDR1 LGHNA and CDR2 YNFKEQ. This CDR3 has 14 amino acids. V lost 0 bases, J lost 0 bases, and 6 bases lay in between. The naive CD8 subset, CD45RO-negative cells positively selected for CCR7, excluded terminally differentiated effector memory CD45RA+ cells. The run depth of the assay was deep. TCRdb's table, derived via immunoSEQ multiplex PCR, lists solely in-frame clones and lacks some. The table records hundreds of thousands of clones, 95% to 97% of them present only once. In regard to this clone: Its antigen remains unknown.

This sequence was found in a woman between 25 and 40 years old in good health. The J gene is TRBJ2-7, the V gene TRBV4-2; D remains ambiguous. Sample: naive CD8+ T cells sorted from blood. CDR3 residues: CASSQEESSYEQYF. CDR3 DNA: TGTGCCAGCAGCCAAGAAGAAAGCTCCTACGAGCAGTACTTC.